A selection of T cell receptor beta chains follows, all from one sample in a study of blood T cells in healthy people across ages. One entry per CDR3 protein, called by TCRdb with MiXCR from the 5' RACE reads. Of hundreds of thousands of distinct CDR3 sequences in the sample, approximately 60% were seen once. The sequencing sample was made of blood. The receptors were gathered from a man aged 35 to 55 in good health. Each CDR3 is given with its conserved first and last residue. The D gene is left open where the match is weak. Expanded clones get a size class; other rows say once, few or many, or leave the size out.

V	J	size	D	DNA	CDR3
TRBV28	TRBJ2-6	NA	NA	TGTGCCAGCAGTTTATATGGGGGCTCTGGGGCCAGCGTCCTGACTTTC	CASSLYGGSGASVLTF
TRBV20-1	TRBJ1-1	NA	NA	TGCAGTGCTAGAGAGTCCACCCAGGGGCTGAACACTGAAGCTTTCTTT	CSARESTQGLNTEAFF
TRBV12-3/TRBV12-4	TRBJ1-2	once	NA	TGTGCCAGCAGTTTGGAGGGAACCAACCCCCTCTATGGCTACACCTTC	CASSLEGTNPLYGYTF
TRBV7-2	TRBJ2-7	NA	NA	TGTGCCAGCAGCCATTATCGGGACCTAACCTACGAGCAGTACTTC	CASSHYRDLTYEQYF
TRBV6-2/TRBV6-3	TRBJ2-3	NA	NA	TGTGCCAGCAGTTCGCTTGCCGGGAGTTTCGATACGCAGTATTTT	CASSSLAGSFDTQYF
TRBV28	TRBJ2-3	NA	TRBD2	TGTGCCAGCAGTTCCAACCGACGACTAGCGGCTAGCACAGATACGCAGTATTTT	CASSSNRRLAASTDTQYF
TRBV2	TRBJ2-2	NA	NA	TGTGCCAGCAGTGACGGAACCAACACCGGGGAGCTGTTTTTT	CASSDGTNTGELFF
TRBV4-1	TRBJ2-7	few	TRBD2	TGCGCCAGCAGCCAAGAGATCGGGAGGGCCTACGAGCAGTACTTC	CASSQEIGRAYEQYF
TRBV20-1	TRBJ2-7	few	NA	TGCAGTGCTAGAGTGGGCTACGAGCAGTACTTC	CSARVGYEQYF
TRBV11-2	TRBJ2-5	NA	TRBD2	TGTGCCAGCAGCCACGGGACTAGCGGGGGGGGACCTCAAGAGACCCAGTACTTC	CASSHGTSGGGPQETQYF
TRBV20-1	TRBJ2-3	few	TRBD2	TGCAGTGCTAGGTTCAGCGGGGTTAGCACAGATACGCAGTATTTT	CSARFSGVSTDTQYF
TRBV20-1	TRBJ2-3	once	NA	TGCAGTGCTAGAGTAAAAATTTCTAGCACAGATACGCGGTATTTT	CSARVKISSTDTRYF
TRBV7-3	TRBJ2-5	NA	NA	TGTGCCAGCGACCCCCAAGACCGCCAAGAGACCCAGTACTTC	CASDPQDRQETQYF
TRBV7-2	TRBJ2-4	few	TRBD1	TGTGCCAGCAGCCTCTGGGCCGGACAGGGGGCGGACATTCAGTACTTC	CASSLWAGQGADIQYF
TRBV4-3	TRBJ2-7	once	NA	TGCGCCAGCAGCCAAGGGGGAGGGGGGACCTACGAGCAGTACTTC	CASSQGGGGTYEQYF
TRBV14	TRBJ1-6	NA	NA	TGTGCCAGCAGCCAAGATAGGCGGGGGCCATACTCACCCCTCCACTTT	CASSQDRRGPYSPLHF
TRBV7-2	TRBJ2-1	few	NA	TGTGCCAGCAGCCCGACCTTGGACAAATACAATGAGCAGTTCTTC	CASSPTLDKYNEQFF
TRBV7-2	TRBJ1-5	NA	NA	TGTGCCAGCAGCTCAAGACACCCGAAGGAGCCCCAGCATTTT	CASSSRHPKEPQHF
TRBV6-2/TRBV6-3	TRBJ2-1	NA	NA	TGTGCCAGCAGTAAGACTATATTTGAGCAGTTCTTC	CASSKTIFEQFF
TRBV5-6	TRBJ2-7	NA	NA	TGTGCCAGCAGCTTGGACCAGGTCCACGAGCAGTACTTC	CASSLDQVHEQYF
TRBV12-3/TRBV12-4	TRBJ2-3	few	TRBD2	TGTGCCAGCAGTTTACGGACTAGCGGGGGAGGGACGCAGTATTTT	CASSLRTSGGGTQYF
TRBV25-1	TRBJ2-5	few	TRBD1	TGTGCCAGCAGTGGACAGACAGGGGGCCAAGAGACCCAGTACTTC	CASSGQTGGQETQYF
TRBV4-2	TRBJ2-3	NA	NA	TGTGCCAGCAGCCAAGATCGGAAGAGAGTGTGGGGGGCTAAAGATAGCACAGATACGCAGTATTTT	CASSQDRKRVWGAKDSTDTQYF
TRBV27	TRBJ1-1	few	NA	TGTGCCAGCAGTCTAAACGCCCTCCGAAGTGATCTACAAGCTTTCTTT	CASSLNALRSDLQAFF
TRBV7-9	TRBJ1-6	NA	NA	TGTGCCAGCAGCTTAATCGCGTCAGAGAGTTCACCCCTCCACTTT	CASSLIASESSPLHF
TRBV13	TRBJ2-7	NA	TRBD2	TGTGCCAGCAGCTCAACCGGGACTAATACATACGAGCAGTACTTC	CASSSTGTNTYEQYF
TRBV20-1	TRBJ2-3	once	NA	TGCAGTGCTAGGGGTTCGCTAGCCGGAGATACGCAGTATTTT	CSARGSLAGDTQYF
TRBV10-3	TRBJ2-5	NA	TRBD2	TGTGCCGCCCTGGCGCGGGGGGGAGAGACCCAGTACTTC	CAALARGGETQYF
TRBV28	TRBJ2-1	NA	TRBD1	TGTGCCAGCAGTCTCCTGACAGGGGGGGACAATGAGCAGTTCTTC	CASSLLTGGDNEQFF
TRBV7-9	TRBJ2-1	NA	NA	TGTGCCAGCAGCTTGGGCATATTGATCCCCGAGCAGTTCTTC	CASSLGILIPEQFF
TRBV6-6	TRBJ2-1	NA	TRBD2	TGTGCCAGCAGTTACCTAGCGGGAGGGGGCGAGAATGAGCAGTTCTTC	CASSYLAGGGENEQFF
TRBV7-3	TRBJ2-7	once	TRBD1	TGTGCCAGCAGCGCCGCCCCAGGGGGCGCGGGTATTATCGAGCAGTACTTC	CASSAAPGGAGIIEQYF
TRBV10-3	TRBJ2-4	many	TRBD1	TGTGCCATCAGGGCAGACAGGGGAGGAGAAGCCAAAAACATTCAGTACTTC	CAIRADRGGEAKNIQYF
TRBV6-6	TRBJ1-4	NA	NA	TGTGCCAGCACGGGGCAGGGTGCAACTAATGAAAAACTGTTTTTT	CASTGQGATNEKLFF
TRBV21-1	TRBJ2-3	NA	NA	TGTGCCAGATTTTATGGGGGGCGGCCTAGCACAGATACGCAGTATTTT	CARFYGGRPSTDTQYF
TRBV29-1	TRBJ2-3	NA	NA	TGCAGCGTTGATAAACAGGGCACAGATACGCAGTATTTT	CSVDKQGTDTQYF
TRBV10-3	TRBJ2-7	few	NA	TGTGCCATCAGTAGGGGATCCTACGAGCAGTACTTC	CAISRGSYEQYF
TRBV6-6	TRBJ2-3	NA	TRBD2	TGTGCCAGCAGCGGGACTAGCGGGAGGCCGGTATCAGATACGCAGTATTTT	CASSGTSGRPVSDTQYF
TRBV20-1	TRBJ2-3	few	NA	TGCAGTGCTCCTAGGGGGGCTAGCGGTACAGATACGCAGTATTTT	CSAPRGASGTDTQYF
TRBV20-1	TRBJ2-1	NA	NA	TGCAGTGCTAGTGACTCTAAGACCTACAATGAGCAGTTCTTC	CSASDSKTYNEQFF
TRBV20-1	TRBJ1-2	few	NA	TGCAGTGCTAGAGACCCACCCCATGGTAAGCCTGTCTATGGCTACACCTTC	CSARDPPHGKPVYGYTF
TRBV29-1	TRBJ2-5	NA	TRBD2	TGCAGCGTTGAATGGAGCGGGAGGAGTGATGAGCAGTACTTC	CSVEWSGRSDEQYF
TRBV21-1	TRBJ2-1	few	NA	TGTGCCAGCAGCAAGTGGGGAGACAATGAGCAGTTCTTC	CASSKWGDNEQFF
TRBV20-1	TRBJ2-5	NA	NA	TGCAGTGCTAGGACCCCACTTCAAGAGACCCAGTACTTC	CSARTPLQETQYF
TRBV4-1	TRBJ2-1	few	NA	TGCGCCAGCAGCCAGGCCGTGGGTGTATTGGGGAATGAGCAGTTCTTC	CASSQAVGVLGNEQFF
TRBV11-2	TRBJ2-3	NA	NA	TGTGCCAGCAGCCCCAGGACTTTTTCGGATACGCAGTATTTT	CASSPRTFSDTQYF
TRBV27	TRBJ2-3	NA	TRBD1	TGTGCCAGCAGTCTTAGGGGGCCCCGTAGCACAGATACGCAGTATTTT	CASSLRGPRSTDTQYF
TRBV29-1	TRBJ2-5	NA	TRBD2	TGCAGCGTTCTTGGGGGGGGGACCCAGTACTTC	CSVLGGGTQYF
TRBV20-1	TRBJ2-5	NA	TRBD2	TGCAGTGCAGGACTAGTAGTAGGTGAGACCCAGTACTTC	CSAGLVVGETQYF
TRBV9	TRBJ1-4	NA	NA	TGTGCCAGCAGCGTAGCTGGTGGGGGACGTCATGAAAAACTGTTTTTT	CASSVAGGGRHEKLFF
TRBV20-1	TRBJ2-5	once	TRBD2	TGCAGTGCTAGGAATGTGCTGGCGGGGGGGCTTCTTCGGGAGACCCAGTACTTC	CSARNVLAGGLLRETQYF
TRBV5-1	TRBJ2-5	NA	NA	TGCGCCAGCAGCTTGAATTTAGCGGCGGGAGAGACCCAGTACTTC	CASSLNLAAGETQYF
TRBV7-3	TRBJ2-3	NA	TRBD1	TGTGCCAGCAGTGCCCGGGACAGGGCGGCAGATACGCAGTATTTT	CASSARDRAADTQYF
TRBV5-5	TRBJ2-1	NA	TRBD2	TGTGCCAGCAGCTTTGCGACTAGCGGGATTTATGAGCAGTTCTTC	CASSFATSGIYEQFF
TRBV7-2	TRBJ2-3	NA	NA	TGTGCCAGCAGCTTAGGATTGGGCGGCGGGATTAGCACAGATACGCAGTATTTT	CASSLGLGGGISTDTQYF
TRBV6-1	TRBJ2-7	NA	NA	TGTGCCAGCAGTGAAGGGGTGGTCCGGGAGCAGTACTTC	CASSEGVVREQYF
TRBV20-1	TRBJ2-4	few	TRBD1	TGCAGTGCAGATCTCCTCCGGGACAGGGGAAACATTCAGTACTTC	CSADLLRDRGNIQYF
TRBV6-5	TRBJ2-2	NA	NA	TGTGCCAGCAGTTCTCCCGAATTCAGGGGCGCGCGGGTAACCGGGGAGCTGTTTTTT	CASSSPEFRGARVTGELFF
TRBV20-1	TRBJ1-5	NA	NA	TGCAGTGCTAGAGACGGGGGACTGGGGCCCCAGCATTTT	CSARDGGLGPQHF
TRBV6-1	TRBJ1-2	NA	NA	TGTGCCAGCGATCGGCCACCTAACTATGGCTACACCTTC	CASDRPPNYGYTF